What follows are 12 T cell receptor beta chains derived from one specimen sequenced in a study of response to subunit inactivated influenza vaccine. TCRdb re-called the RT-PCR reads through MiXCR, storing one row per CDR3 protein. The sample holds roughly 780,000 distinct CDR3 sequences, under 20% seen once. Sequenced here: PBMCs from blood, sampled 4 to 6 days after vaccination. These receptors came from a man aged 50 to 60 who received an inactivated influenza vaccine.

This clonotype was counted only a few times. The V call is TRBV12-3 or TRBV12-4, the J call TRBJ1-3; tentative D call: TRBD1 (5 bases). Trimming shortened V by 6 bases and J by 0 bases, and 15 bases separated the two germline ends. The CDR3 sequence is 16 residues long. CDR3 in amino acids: CASSTEQARSGNTIYF. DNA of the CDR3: TGTGCCAGCAGCACCGAACAGGCGCGCTCTGGAAACACCATATATTTT.

The CDR3 DNA sequence: TGTGCCAGCAGCCTCGACTTGTTCAATGAGCAGTTCTTC. Protein: CASSLDLFNEQFF. This sequence joins TRBV7-2 and TRBJ2-1, with no clear D. Trimming cost V 5 bases and J 6 bases, with 11 bases left between them. This CDR3 contains 13 residues. CDR1 SGHTA and CDR2 FQGNSA come from the germline V gene.

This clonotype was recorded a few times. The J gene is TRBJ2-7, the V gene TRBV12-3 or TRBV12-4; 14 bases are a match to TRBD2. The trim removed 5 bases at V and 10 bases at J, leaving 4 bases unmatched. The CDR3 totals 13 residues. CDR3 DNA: TGTGCCAGCAGTGTGGGACTAGCGGGAGTTCAGTACTTC. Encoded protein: CASSVGLAGVQYF.

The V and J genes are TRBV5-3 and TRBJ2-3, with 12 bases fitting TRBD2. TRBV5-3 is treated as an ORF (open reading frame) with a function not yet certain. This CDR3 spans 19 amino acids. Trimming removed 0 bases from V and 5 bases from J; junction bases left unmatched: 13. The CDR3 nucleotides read TGTGCCAGAAGCTTGGCCGCCCACGGACTAGCGGGGAGCTTAGATACGCAGTATTTT. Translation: CARSLAAHGLAGSLDTQYF.

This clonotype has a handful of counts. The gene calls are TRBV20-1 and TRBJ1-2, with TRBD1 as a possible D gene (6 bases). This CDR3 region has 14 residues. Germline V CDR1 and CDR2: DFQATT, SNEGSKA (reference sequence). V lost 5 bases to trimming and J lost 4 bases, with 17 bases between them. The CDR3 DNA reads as TGCAGTGCTCAACGCAGGGGAGAGCCCTATGGCTACACCTTC. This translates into CSAQRRGEPYGYTF.

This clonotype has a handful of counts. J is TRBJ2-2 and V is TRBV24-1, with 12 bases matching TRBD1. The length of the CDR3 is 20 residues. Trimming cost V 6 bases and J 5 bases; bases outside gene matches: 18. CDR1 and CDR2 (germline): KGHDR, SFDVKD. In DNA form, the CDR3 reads TGTGCCACCAGTCAAAGAACCGGGACAGGGGGCGCTGGGATGACCGGGGAGCTGTTTTTT. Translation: CATSQRTGTGGAGMTGELFF.

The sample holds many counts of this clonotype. Written as DNA, the CDR3 is TGTGCCAGCAGTTTACGAGGGAACACTGAAGCTTTCTTT. This codes for CASSLRGNTEAFF. The chain links TRBV7-9 to TRBJ1-1, with unresolved D. The ends were cut back, 6 bases at V and 1 base at J, with 9 bases in the middle. CDR3 length: 13 amino acids. Germline values: CDR1 SEHNR, CDR2 FQNEAQ (reference sequence).

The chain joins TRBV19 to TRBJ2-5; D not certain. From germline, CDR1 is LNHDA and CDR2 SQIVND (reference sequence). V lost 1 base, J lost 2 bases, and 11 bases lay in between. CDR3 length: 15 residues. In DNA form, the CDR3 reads TGTGCCAGTAGTATAGCGAGACGTCATCAAGAGACCCAGTACTTC. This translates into CASSIARRHQETQYF.

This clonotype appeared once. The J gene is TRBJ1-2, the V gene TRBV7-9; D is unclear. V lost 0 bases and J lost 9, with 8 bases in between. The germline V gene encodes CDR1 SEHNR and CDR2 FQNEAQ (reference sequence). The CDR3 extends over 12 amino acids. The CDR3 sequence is CASSLARMSYTF. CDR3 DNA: TGTGCCAGCAGCTTAGCGCGTATGAGCTACACCTTC.

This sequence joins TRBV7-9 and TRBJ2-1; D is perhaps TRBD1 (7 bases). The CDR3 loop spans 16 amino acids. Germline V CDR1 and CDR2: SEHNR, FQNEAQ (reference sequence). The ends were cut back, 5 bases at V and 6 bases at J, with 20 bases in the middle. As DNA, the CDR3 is TGTGCCAGCAGCCCTACGACAGGGCCGGGGGTCAATGAGCAGTTCTTC. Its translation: CASSPTTGPGVNEQFF.

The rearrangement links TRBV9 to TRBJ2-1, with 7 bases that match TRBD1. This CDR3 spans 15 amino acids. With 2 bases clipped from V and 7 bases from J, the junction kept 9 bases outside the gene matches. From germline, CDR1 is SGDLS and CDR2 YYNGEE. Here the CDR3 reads CASSVETGSANEQFF. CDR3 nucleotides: TGTGCCAGCAGCGTCGAGACAGGGAGTGCAAATGAGCAGTTCTTC. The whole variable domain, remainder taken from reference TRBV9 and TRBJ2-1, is DSGVTQTPKHLITATGQRVTLRCSPRSGDLSVYWYQQSLDQGLQFLIQYYNGEERAKGNILERFSAQQFPDLHSELNLSSLELGDSALYFCASSVETGSANEQFFGPGTRLTVL.

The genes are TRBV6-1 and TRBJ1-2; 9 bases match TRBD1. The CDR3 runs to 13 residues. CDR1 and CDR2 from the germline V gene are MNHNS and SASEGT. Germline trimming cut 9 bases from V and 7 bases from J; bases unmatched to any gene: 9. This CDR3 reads CASSPDRGTGYTF. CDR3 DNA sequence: TGTGCCAGTAGTCCAGACAGGGGGACTGGCTACACCTTC.